This record looks at one T cell receptor beta chain sequence and its context. Its antigen is unknown. No clone much larger than this one lies a single base away; base qualities are absent. Library method: PCR. Sequencing relied on an Illumina HiSeq 2000. The raw public reads went through TCRdb reprocessing: fastp at Q25, MiXCR clone calling, in-frame beta chains kept. Each entry is one CDR3 protein sequence, shown with its most common DNA and genes. The sample yields more than 15,000 distinct CDR3 sequences; approximately 46% were counted once. The ten largest clones add up to 30% to 40% of the sample. The data were obtained in a study of tumor-infiltrating lymphocytes in oesophageal squamous cell carcinoma (dated by TCRdb to the mid-2010s). V trim: 3 bases; J trim: 3 bases; unmatched bases: 1. Taken from the germline V gene, the CDR1 and CDR2 loops are SGHTA and FQGNSA. The CDR3 numbers 14 residues from cysteine through phenylalanine. The retained sequence is limited to the CDR3, 42 bases, with the frame set at the first base.

The sequence links TRBV7-2 to TRBJ2-7, with TRBD2 matching 11 junction bases. The sample comprised normal esophageal tissue next to the tumor. The receptor's source is a female donor with esophageal squamous cell carcinoma. At the DNA level, the sequence is TGTGCCAGCAGCTTCACTAGCGGGAGCTACGAGCAGTACTTC. It translates to CASSFTSGSYEQYF.